This TCR beta chain was captured in a study of shared clonotypes between healthy human individuals. Study-level findings and limits: The study drew on few donors, limiting represented genetic and exposure-history diversity. Even with large depth, rarefaction showed that sorted-subset sequencing was incomplete.

As regards this clone: Its matching antigen is unknown.

The authors divided CD4+ cells into CD45RA+ naive and CD45RA-negative memory subsets. CDR3 length: 17 amino acids. Germline V gives CDR1 SGHDN, CDR2 FVKESK. Trimming cost V 3 bases and J 3 bases, with 18 bases left between them. The authors' processing: With immunoSEQ giving junction-only sequences and no quality scores, filtering differed. Assay used: immunoSEQ multiplex PCR; TCRdb lists only in-frame clones, some missing. V and J calls and clone size are copied from that table; D and trimming were computed from the DNA. The repertoire holds fewer than 2.5 million clones, over 85% seen once, with about 0.34% in the top ten.

The clonotype was recovered from a young man in good health. Some clones in this sample may be carry-over from other donors' samples. Sequenced sample: naive CD4+ T cells from PBMCs. Subset here: CD45RA+ positively selected. The J gene is TRBJ2-1, the V gene TRBV14; possibly TRBD2 for D (6 bases). In DNA form, the CDR3 reads TGTGCCAGCAGCCAGGATAGGGGTAGCGGCCTCTACAATGAGCAGTTCTTC. Translation: CASSQDRGSGLYNEQFF.